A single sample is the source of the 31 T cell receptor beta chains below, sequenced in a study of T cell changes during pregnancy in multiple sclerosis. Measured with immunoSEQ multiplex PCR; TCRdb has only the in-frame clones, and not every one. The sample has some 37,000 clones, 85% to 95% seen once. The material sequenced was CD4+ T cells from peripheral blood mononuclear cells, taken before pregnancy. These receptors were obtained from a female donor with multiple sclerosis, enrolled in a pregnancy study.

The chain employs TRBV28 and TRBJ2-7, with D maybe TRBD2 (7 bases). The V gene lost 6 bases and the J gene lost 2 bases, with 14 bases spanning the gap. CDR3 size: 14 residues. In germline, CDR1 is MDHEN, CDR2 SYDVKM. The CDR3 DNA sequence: TGTGCCAGCAGGGGAGGGGGGGGAACCTACGAGCAGTACTTC. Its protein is CASRGGGGTYEQYF. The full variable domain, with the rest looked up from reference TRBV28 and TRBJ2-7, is DVKVTQSSRYLVKRTGEKVFLECVQDMDHENMFWYRQDPGLGLRLIYFSYDVKMKEKGDIPEGYSVSREKKERFSLILESASTNQTSMYLCASRGGGGTYEQYFGPGTRLTVT.

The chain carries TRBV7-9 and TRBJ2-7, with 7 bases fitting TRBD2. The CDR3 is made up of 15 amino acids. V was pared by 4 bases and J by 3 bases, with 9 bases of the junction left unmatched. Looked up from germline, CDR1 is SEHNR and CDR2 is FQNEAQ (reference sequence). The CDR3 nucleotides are TGTGCCAGCAGCTCAGGGCGGGAGCATTTCTACGAGCAGTACTTC. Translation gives CASSSGREHFYEQYF. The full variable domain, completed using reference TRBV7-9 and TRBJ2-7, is DTGVSQNPRHKITKRGQNVTFRCDPISEHNRLYWYRQTLGQGPEFLTYFQNEAQLEKSRLLSDRFSAERPKGSFSTLEIQRTEQGDSAMYLCASSSGREHFYEQYFGPGTRLTVT.

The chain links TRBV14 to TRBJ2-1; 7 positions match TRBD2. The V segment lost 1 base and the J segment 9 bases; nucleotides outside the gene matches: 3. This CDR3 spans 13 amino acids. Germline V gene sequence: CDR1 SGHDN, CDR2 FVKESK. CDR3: CASSQVSGGEQFF. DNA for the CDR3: TGTGCCAGCAGCCAAGTGTCGGGGGGTGAGCAGTTCTTC.

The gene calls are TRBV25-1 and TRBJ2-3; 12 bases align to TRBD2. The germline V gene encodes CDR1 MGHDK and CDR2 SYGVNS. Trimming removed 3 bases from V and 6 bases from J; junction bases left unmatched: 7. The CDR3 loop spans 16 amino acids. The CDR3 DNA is TGTGCCAGCAGTGATAGGGCTAGCGGGAGGGCGGATACGCAGTATTTT. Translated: CASSDRASGRADTQYF.

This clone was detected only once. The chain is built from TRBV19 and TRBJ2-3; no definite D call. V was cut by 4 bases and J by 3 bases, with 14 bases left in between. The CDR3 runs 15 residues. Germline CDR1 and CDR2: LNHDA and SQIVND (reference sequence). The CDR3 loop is CASSTARTGTDTQYF. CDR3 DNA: TGTGCCAGTAGTACAGCGAGAACTGGGACAGATACGCAGTATTTT.

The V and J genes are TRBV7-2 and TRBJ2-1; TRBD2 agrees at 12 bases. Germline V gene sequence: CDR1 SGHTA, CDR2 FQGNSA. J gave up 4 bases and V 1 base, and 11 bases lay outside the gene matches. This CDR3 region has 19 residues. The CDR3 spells CASSLVGTSGLTTYNEQFF. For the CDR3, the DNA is TGTGCCAGCAGCTTAGTGGGGACTAGCGGGCTTACAACTTACAATGAGCAGTTCTTC. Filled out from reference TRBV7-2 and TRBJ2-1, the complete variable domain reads GAGVSQSPSNKVTEKGKDVELRCDPISGHTALYWYRQSLGQGLEFLIYFQGNSAPDKSGLPSDRFSAERTGGSVSTLTIQRTQQEDSAVYLCASSLVGTSGLTTYNEQFFGPGTRLTVL.

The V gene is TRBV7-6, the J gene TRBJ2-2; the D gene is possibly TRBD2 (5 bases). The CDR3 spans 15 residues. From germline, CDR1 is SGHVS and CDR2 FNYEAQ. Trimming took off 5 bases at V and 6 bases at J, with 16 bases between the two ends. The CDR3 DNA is TGTGCCAGCAGCCCGCGATCCCGGGGATCCGGGGAGCTGTTTTTT. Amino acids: CASSPRSRGSGELFF.

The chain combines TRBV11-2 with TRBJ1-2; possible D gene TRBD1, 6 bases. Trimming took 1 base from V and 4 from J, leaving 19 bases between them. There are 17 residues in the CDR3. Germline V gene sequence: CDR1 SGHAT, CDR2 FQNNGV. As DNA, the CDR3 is TGTGCCAGCAGCTTAGCAGGCGTGGGGGCAGCTACCTATGGCTACACCTTC. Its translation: CASSLAGVGAATYGYTF.

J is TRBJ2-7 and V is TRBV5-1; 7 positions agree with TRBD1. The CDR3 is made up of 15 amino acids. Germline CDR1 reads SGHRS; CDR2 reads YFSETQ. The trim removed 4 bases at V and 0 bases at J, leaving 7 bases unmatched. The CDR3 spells CASSPAGTVSYEQYF. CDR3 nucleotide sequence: TGCGCCAGCAGCCCGGCCGGGACAGTCTCCTACGAGCAGTACTTC.

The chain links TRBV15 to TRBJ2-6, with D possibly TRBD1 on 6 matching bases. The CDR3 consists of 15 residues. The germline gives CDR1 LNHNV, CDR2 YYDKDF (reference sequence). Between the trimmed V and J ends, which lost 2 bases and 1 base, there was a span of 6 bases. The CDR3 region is CATSRTGSGANVLTF. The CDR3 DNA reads TGTGCCACCAGCAGAACAGGGTCTGGGGCCAACGTCCTGACTTTC.

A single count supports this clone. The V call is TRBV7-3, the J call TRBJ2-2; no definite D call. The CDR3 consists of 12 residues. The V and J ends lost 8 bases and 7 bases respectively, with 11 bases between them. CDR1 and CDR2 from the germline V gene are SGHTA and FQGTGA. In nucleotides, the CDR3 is TGTGCCAGCTCACTTAGTGGCGGGGAGCTGTTTTTT. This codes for CASSLSGGELFF. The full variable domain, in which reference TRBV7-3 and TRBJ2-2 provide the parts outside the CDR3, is GAGVSQTPSNKVTEKGKYVELRCDPISGHTALYWYRQSLGQGPEFLIYFQGTGAADDSGLPNDRFFAVRPEGSVSTLKIQRTERGDSAVYLCASSLSGGELFFGEGSRLTVL.

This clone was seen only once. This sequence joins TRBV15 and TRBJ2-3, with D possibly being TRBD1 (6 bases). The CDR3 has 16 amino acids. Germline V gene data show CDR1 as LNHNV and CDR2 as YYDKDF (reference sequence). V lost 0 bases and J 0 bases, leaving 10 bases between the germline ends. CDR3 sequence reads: CATSRDQQGSTDTQYF. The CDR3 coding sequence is TGTGCCACCAGCAGAGATCAACAGGGTAGCACAGATACGCAGTATTTT.

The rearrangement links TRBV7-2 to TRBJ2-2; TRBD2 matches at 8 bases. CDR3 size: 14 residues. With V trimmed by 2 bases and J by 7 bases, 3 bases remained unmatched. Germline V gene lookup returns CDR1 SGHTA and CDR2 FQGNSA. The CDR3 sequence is CASSLHSGIGELFF. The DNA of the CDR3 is TGTGCCAGCAGCTTACATAGCGGGATCGGGGAGCTGTTTTTT. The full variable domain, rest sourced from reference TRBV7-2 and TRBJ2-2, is GAGVSQSPSNKVTEKGKDVELRCDPISGHTALYWYRQSLGQGLEFLIYFQGNSAPDKSGLPSDRFSAERTGGSVSTLTIQRTQQEDSAVYLCASSLHSGIGELFFGEGSRLTVL.

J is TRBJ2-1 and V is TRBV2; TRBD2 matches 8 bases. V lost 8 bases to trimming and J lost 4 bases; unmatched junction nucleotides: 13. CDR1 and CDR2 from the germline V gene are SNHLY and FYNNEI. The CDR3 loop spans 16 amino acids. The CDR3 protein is CASGRVGLAVYNEQFF. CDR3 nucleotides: TGTGCCAGCGGAAGAGTTGGACTAGCAGTATACAATGAGCAGTTCTTC.

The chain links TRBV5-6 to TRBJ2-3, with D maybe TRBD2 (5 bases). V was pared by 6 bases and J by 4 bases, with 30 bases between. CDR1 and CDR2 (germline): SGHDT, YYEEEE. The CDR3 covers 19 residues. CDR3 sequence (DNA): TGTGCCAGCATCCTACACGACCCCCGGGGTCCCATAATCCCAGATACGCAGTATTTT. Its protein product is CASILHDPRGPIIPDTQYF.

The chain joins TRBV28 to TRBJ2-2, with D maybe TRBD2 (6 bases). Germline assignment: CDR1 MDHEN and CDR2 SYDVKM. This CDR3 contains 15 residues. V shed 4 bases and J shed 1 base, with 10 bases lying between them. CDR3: CASSSPGLNTGELFF. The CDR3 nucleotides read TGTGCCAGCAGTTCGCCGGGACTGAACACCGGGGAGCTGTTTTTT. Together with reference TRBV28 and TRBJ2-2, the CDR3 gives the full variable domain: DVKVTQSSRYLVKRTGEKVFLECVQDMDHENMFWYRQDPGLGLRLIYFSYDVKMKEKGDIPEGYSVSREKKERFSLILESASTNQTSMYLCASSSPGLNTGELFFGEGSRLTVL.

The CDR3 sequence is CASSLGGQGVYTEAFF. For the CDR3, the DNA is TGCGCCAGCAGCTTGGGGGGACAGGGGGTTTATACTGAAGCTTTCTTT. This chain connects TRBV5-1 to TRBJ1-1, with 11 bases aligning to TRBD1. Trimming removed 0 bases from V and 5 bases from J; junction bases left unmatched: 6. Germline CDR1 reads SGHRS; CDR2 reads YFSETQ. The CDR3 runs to 16 residues.

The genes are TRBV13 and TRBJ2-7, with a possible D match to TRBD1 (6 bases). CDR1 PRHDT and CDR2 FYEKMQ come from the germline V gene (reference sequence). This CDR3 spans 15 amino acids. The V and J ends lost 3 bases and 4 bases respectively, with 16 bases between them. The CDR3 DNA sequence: TGTGCCAGCAGCTTGGGGAGAACAGGGTTTTACGAGCAGTACTTC. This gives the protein CASSLGRTGFYEQYF.

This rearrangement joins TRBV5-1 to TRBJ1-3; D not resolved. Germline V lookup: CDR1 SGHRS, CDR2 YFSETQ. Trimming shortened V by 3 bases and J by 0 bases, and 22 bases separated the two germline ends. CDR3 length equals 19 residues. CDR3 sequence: CASSSLFGPAEDSGNTIYF. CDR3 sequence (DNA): TGCGCCAGCAGCTCCCTCTTCGGCCCAGCGGAGGACTCTGGAAACACCATATATTTT.

The CDR3: CASSGGQGALNTEAFF. For the CDR3, the DNA is TGTGCCAGCAGTGGGGGACAGGGGGCTCTGAACACTGAAGCTTTCTTT. The chain uses TRBV25-1 and TRBJ1-1, with 12 bases identical to TRBD1. Germline loops: CDR1 MGHDK, CDR2 SYGVNS. J lost 0 bases, V lost 4 bases, and 3 bases had no gene match. This CDR3 spans 16 amino acids.

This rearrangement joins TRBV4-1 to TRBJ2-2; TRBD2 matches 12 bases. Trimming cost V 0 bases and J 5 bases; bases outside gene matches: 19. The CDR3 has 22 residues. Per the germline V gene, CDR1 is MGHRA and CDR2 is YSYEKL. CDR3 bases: TGCGCCAGCAGCCAAGAGCGGGGGACTAGCGGGCCCGGGGGGCCGCGTACCGGGGAGCTGTTTTTT. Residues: CASSQERGTSGPGGPRTGELFF.

Written as DNA, the CDR3 is TGTGCCAGCAGCCCTTCCGGGACTAGGTCCTACAATGAGCAGTTCTTC. Amino acids: CASSPSGTRSYNEQFF. The gene calls are TRBV5-4 and TRBJ2-1, with TRBD2 matching over 8 bases. From germline, CDR1 is SGHNT and CDR2 YYREEE (reference sequence). This CDR3 contains 16 residues. Trimming removed 4 bases from V and 1 base from J; junction bases left unmatched: 7.

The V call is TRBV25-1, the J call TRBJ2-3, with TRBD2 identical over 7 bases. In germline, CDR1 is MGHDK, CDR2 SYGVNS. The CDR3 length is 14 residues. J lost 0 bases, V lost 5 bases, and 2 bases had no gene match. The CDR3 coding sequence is TGTGCCAGCAGTCAAGCGGGAAGCACAGATACGCAGTATTTT. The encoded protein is CASSQAGSTDTQYF. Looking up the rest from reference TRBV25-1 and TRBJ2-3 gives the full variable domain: EADIYQTPRYLVIGTGKKITLECSQTMGHDKMYWYQQDPGMELHLIHYSYGVNSTEKGDLSSESTVSRIRTEHFPLTLESARPSHTSQYLCASSQAGSTDTQYFGPGTRLTVL.

The CDR3 DNA reads TGCAGCGTCGAAAGCGGGATTGATGATACGCAGTATTTT. Protein: CSVESGIDDTQYF. The chain links TRBV29-1 to TRBJ2-3; the match to TRBD2 covers 7 bases. The CDR3 spans 13 residues. Germline-derived CDR1 and CDR2 are SQVTM and ANQGSEA. V shed 6 bases and J 6 bases; nucleotides not matched to a gene: 9.

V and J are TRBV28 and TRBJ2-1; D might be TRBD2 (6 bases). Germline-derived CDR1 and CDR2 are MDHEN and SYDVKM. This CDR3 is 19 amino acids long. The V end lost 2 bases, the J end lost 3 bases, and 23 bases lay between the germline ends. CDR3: CASSLERGPRRANYNEQFF. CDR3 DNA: TGTGCCAGCAGTTTAGAGAGAGGGCCCCGGAGGGCCAACTACAATGAGCAGTTCTTC.

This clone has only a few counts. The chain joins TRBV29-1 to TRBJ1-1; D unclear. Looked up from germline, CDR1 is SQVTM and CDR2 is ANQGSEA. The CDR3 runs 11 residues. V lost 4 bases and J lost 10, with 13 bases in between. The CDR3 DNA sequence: TGCAGCGTTGTGCGGGAAACTAGAGCTTTCTTT. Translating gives CSVVRETRAFF.

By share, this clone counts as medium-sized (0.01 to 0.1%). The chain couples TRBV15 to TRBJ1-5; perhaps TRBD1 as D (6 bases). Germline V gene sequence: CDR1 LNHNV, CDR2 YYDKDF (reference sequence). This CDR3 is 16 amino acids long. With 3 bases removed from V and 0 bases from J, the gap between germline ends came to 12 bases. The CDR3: CATSSDRYDSNQPQHF. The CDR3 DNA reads TGTGCCACCAGCAGCGACAGGTACGATAGCAATCAGCCCCAGCATTTT.

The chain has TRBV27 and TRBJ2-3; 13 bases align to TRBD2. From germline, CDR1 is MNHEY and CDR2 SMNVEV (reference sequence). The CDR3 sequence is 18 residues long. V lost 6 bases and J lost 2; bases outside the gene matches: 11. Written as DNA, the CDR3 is TGTGCCAGCAGGGAAGGACTAGCGGGAGAAATGTACACAGATACGCAGTATTTT. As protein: CASREGLAGEMYTDTQYF.

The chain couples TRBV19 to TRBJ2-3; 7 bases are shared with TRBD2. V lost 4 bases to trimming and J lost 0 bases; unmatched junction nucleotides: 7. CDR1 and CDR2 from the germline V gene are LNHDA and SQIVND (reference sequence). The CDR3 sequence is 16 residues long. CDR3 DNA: TGTGCCAGTAGTACCCTACTAGCGATGAGCACAGATACGCAGTATTTT. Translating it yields CASSTLLAMSTDTQYF.

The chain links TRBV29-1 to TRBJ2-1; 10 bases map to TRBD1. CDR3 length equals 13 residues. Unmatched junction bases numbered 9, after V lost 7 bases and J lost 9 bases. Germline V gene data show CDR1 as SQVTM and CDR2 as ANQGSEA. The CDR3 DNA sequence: TGCAGCGCCACGGGACAGGGGCCATCTGAGCAGTTCTTC. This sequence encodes CSATGQGPSEQFF.

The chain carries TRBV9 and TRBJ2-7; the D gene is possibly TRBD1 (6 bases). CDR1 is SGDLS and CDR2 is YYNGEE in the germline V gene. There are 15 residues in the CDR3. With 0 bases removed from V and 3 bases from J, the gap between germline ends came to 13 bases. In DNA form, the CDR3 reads TGTGCCAGCAGCGTAGGGGCAGGGGCGAACTACGAGCAGTACTTC. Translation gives CASSVGAGANYEQYF.